The present T cell receptor (beta chain) was sequenced within a study of early T cells in non-severe SARS-CoV-2 infection. Study-level information: Whole-blood bulk RNA, unsorted, was sequenced, and chains were unpaired. Study-wide results and limits: VDJdb-based matching was biased toward anti-spike CD8 responses and missed private and CD4 specificities.

The TCR library protocol attached unique molecular identifiers to the individual cDNA molecules. Via MiXCR, TCRdb re-called the 5' RACE reads, giving one row per CDR3 protein. Among approximately 77,000 distinct CDR3 sequences, over 4% were seen once, and the ten largest hold approximately 7%. The CDR3 runs to 15 residues. The V gene end was trimmed by 5 bases and the J gene end by 2 bases; junction bases not matched to a gene: 6. Germline values: CDR1 LGHNA, CDR2 YNFKEQ. There are a few counts of this clonotype. Its matching antigen is unknown. The sample here was whole blood, taken at baseline. The receptor comes from an adult who was a healthcare worker with PCR-confirmed SARS-CoV-2 infection or an uninfected control (not recorded which). The rearrangement joins TRBV4-2 to TRBJ1-5; TRBD1 aligns across 7 bases. CDR3 sequence: CASSSGGSGNQPQHF. Written as DNA, the CDR3 is TGTGCCAGCAGCTCAGGGGGTTCGGGCAATCAGCCCCAGCATTTT.